This TCR beta chain is from a study of OX40 agonist ivuxolimab in advanced cancers. About the research overall: Earlier anti-PD-1, anti-PD-L1 or anti-CTLA-4 therapy was permitted; about 38% had received some. Notes on the study in general: Expanded clones were, on average, more numerous among CD8+ T cells than CD4+.

Libraries were prepared by immunoSEQ multiplex PCR; TCRdb keeps only in-frame clonotypes and omits some of them. The sample has roughly 75,000 clones, about 88% seen once. V lost 1 base to trimming and J lost 2 bases, with 11 bases between them. Germline loops: CDR1 MNHEY, CDR2 SMNVEV (reference sequence). The length of the CDR3 is 15 residues. A note on this clone: Its antigen remains unknown.

The receptor comes from an adult with an advanced solid tumor such as melanoma, head and neck, liver or kidney cancer. The specimen was CD4+ or CD8+ T cells sorted from blood, collected in a trial of the OX40 agonist ivuxolimab. The chain has TRBV27 and TRBJ1-2; D unclear. The chain's CDR3 is CASSLLGSYNYGYTF. The CDR3, as DNA: TGTGCCAGCAGTTTATTGGGGTCCTACAACTATGGCTACACCTTC.